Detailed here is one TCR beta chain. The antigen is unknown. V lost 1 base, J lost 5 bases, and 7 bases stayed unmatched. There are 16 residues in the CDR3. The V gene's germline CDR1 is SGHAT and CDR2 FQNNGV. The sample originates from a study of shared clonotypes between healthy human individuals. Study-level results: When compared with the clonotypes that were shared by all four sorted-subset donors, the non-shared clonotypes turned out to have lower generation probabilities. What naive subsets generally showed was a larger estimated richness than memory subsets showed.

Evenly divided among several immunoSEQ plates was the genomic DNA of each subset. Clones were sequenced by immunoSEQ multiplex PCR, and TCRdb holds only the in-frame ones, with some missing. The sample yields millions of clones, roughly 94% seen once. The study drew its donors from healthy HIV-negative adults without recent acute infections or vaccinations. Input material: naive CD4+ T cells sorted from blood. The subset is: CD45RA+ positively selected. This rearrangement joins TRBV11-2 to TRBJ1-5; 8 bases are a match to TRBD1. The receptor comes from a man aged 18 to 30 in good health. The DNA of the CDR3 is TGTGCCAGCAGCTTAGGGACAGGGAAGGTTGATCAGCCCCAGCATTTT. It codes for CASSLGTGKVDQPQHF.